The rows below give T cell receptor beta chains drawn from one sample of a study of shared clonotypes between healthy human individuals. Clones were read by immunoSEQ multiplex PCR, and TCRdb kept only the in-frame ones, dropping some. The table lists a few million clones, around 90% of them singletons. Material for sequencing was naive CD4+ T cells from PBMCs. The receptor source for this set is a man younger than 30 in good health. Some clones in this sample may be carry-over from other donors' samples. Both conserved end residues are part of each CDR3. Fields, in order: D gene, J gene, CDR3 length, clone size, V gene, CDR3 protein, CDR3 DNA. A D gene is named only where the DNA matches it firmly. Clone sizes are given selectively: once, few, many, or a class where the clone is expanded.

D gene: .
J gene: TRBJ2-1
CDR3 length: 18
clone size: .
V gene: TRBV5-3
CDR3 protein: CARSLHGKKGYAYNEQFF
CDR3 DNA: TGTGCCAGAAGCTTACACGGGAAGAAAGGTTATGCCTACAATGAGCAGTTCTTC

D gene: TRBD1
J gene: TRBJ1-1
CDR3 length: 13
clone size: .
V gene: TRBV5-1
CDR3 protein: CASSYQGDTEAFF
CDR3 DNA: TGCGCCAGCAGCTACCAGGGGGACACTGAAGCTTTCTTT

D gene: .
J gene: TRBJ2-7
CDR3 length: 13
clone size: .
V gene: TRBV5-1
CDR3 protein: CASSSLSSYEQYF
CDR3 DNA: TGCGCCAGCAGCTCCCTCAGCTCCTACGAGCAGTACTTC

D gene: .
J gene: TRBJ2-4
CDR3 length: 15
clone size: .
V gene: TRBV2
CDR3 protein: CASTEVSGAKNIQYF
CDR3 DNA: TGTGCCAGCACGGAAGTTAGTGGGGCCAAAAACATTCAGTACTTC

D gene: TRBD2
J gene: TRBJ2-1
CDR3 length: 17
clone size: .
V gene: TRBV5-8
CDR3 protein: CASSAGLAGGPIEEQFF
CDR3 DNA: TGTGCCAGCAGCGCGGGACTAGCGGGAGGGCCAATAGAGGAGCAGTTCTTC

D gene: .
J gene: TRBJ1-5
CDR3 length: 15
clone size: .
V gene: TRBV18
CDR3 protein: CASSPGRNSNQPQHF
CDR3 DNA: TGTGCCAGCTCACCAGGTAGAAATAGCAATCAGCCCCAGCATTTT

D gene: .
J gene: TRBJ1-1
CDR3 length: 10
clone size: .
V gene: TRBV6-5
CDR3 protein: CASRGSKAFF
CDR3 DNA: TGTGCCAGCCGGGGTTCAAAAGCTTTCTTT

D gene: TRBD2
J gene: TRBJ2-5
CDR3 length: 15
clone size: .
V gene: TRBV7-2
CDR3 protein: CASSQGTSGGETQYF
CDR3 DNA: TGTGCCAGCAGCCAAGGGACTAGCGGGGGAGAGACCCAGTACTTC

D gene: .
J gene: TRBJ2-2
CDR3 length: 14
clone size: .
V gene: TRBV19
CDR3 protein: CASSAGTLAGELFF
CDR3 DNA: TGTGCCAGTAGTGCCGGGACCCTGGCCGGGGAGCTGTTTTTT

D gene: .
J gene: TRBJ2-6
CDR3 length: 14
clone size: .
V gene: TRBV9
CDR3 protein: CASSVVSGANVLTF
CDR3 DNA: TGTGCCAGCAGCGTTGTCTCTGGGGCCAACGTCCTGACTTTC

D gene: .
J gene: TRBJ1-4
CDR3 length: 15
clone size: once
V gene: TRBV2
CDR3 protein: CASSDPDSWGEKLFF
CDR3 DNA: TGTGCCAGCAGTGATCCAGACAGCTGGGGAGAAAAACTGTTTTTT

D gene: .
J gene: TRBJ2-1
CDR3 length: 14
clone size: .
V gene: TRBV5-1
CDR3 protein: CASSLGAQYNEQFF
CDR3 DNA: TGCGCCAGCAGCTTGGGAGCGCAATACAATGAGCAGTTCTTC

D gene: .
J gene: TRBJ2-1
CDR3 length: 12
clone size: .
V gene: TRBV11-3
CDR3 protein: CASSLTGTEQFF
CDR3 DNA: TGTGCCAGCAGCCTGACCGGGACAGAGCAGTTCTTC

D gene: TRBD2
J gene: TRBJ2-2
CDR3 length: 15
clone size: .
V gene: TRBV9
CDR3 protein: CASSVARGGTGELFF
CDR3 DNA: TGTGCCAGCAGCGTAGCGCGCGGGGGCACCGGGGAGCTGTTTTTT

D gene: .
J gene: TRBJ2-5
CDR3 length: 15
clone size: .
V gene: TRBV4-2
CDR3 protein: CASSQDSGRQETQYF
CDR3 DNA: TGTGCCAGCAGCCAAGACTCAGGACGGCAAGAGACCCAGTACTTC

D gene: .
J gene: TRBJ1-2
CDR3 length: 17
clone size: .
V gene: TRBV28
CDR3 protein: CASSSTPKDLANYGYTF
CDR3 DNA: TGTGCCAGCAGTTCCACACCAAAGGACCTCGCTAACTATGGCTACACCTTC

D gene: .
J gene: TRBJ1-1
CDR3 length: 14
clone size: .
V gene: TRBV7-9
CDR3 protein: CASSLPPVNTEAFF
CDR3 DNA: TGTGCCAGCAGCCTTCCCCCCGTGAACACTGAAGCTTTCTTT

D gene: .
J gene: TRBJ2-7
CDR3 length: 14
clone size: .
V gene: TRBV18
CDR3 protein: CASSPPGRSYEQYF
CDR3 DNA: TGTGCCAGCTCACCGCCTGGGCGCTCCTACGAGCAGTACTTC

D gene: .
J gene: TRBJ1-2
CDR3 length: 14
clone size: .
V gene: TRBV18
CDR3 protein: CASSQEQLYYGYTF
CDR3 DNA: TGTGCCAGCTCACAGGAGCAGCTATACTATGGCTACACCTTC

D gene: .
J gene: TRBJ2-3
CDR3 length: 15
clone size: .
V gene: TRBV5-1
CDR3 protein: CASSPLTGSPDTQYF
CDR3 DNA: TGCGCCAGCAGCCCGCTTACCGGGAGCCCAGATACGCAGTATTTT

D gene: .
J gene: TRBJ2-7
CDR3 length: 12
clone size: .
V gene: TRBV2
CDR3 protein: CASSRSDYEQYF
CDR3 DNA: TGTGCCAGCAGTAGATCCGACTACGAGCAGTACTTC

D gene: TRBD2
J gene: TRBJ2-7
CDR3 length: 14
clone size: .
V gene: TRBV7-2
CDR3 protein: CATKWLAGGYEQYF
CDR3 DNA: TGTGCCACTAAGTGGCTAGCGGGAGGGTACGAGCAGTACTTC

D gene: .
J gene: TRBJ1-5
CDR3 length: 15
clone size: once
V gene: TRBV7-2
CDR3 protein: CASSFSRVGNQPQHF
CDR3 DNA: TGTGCCAGCAGCTTTAGCAGGGTTGGCAATCAGCCCCAGCATTTT

D gene: .
J gene: TRBJ2-3
CDR3 length: 15
clone size: .
V gene: TRBV27
CDR3 protein: CASSLLQGNADTQYF
CDR3 DNA: TGTGCCAGCAGTTTATTACAGGGAAACGCAGATACGCAGTATTTT

D gene: .
J gene: TRBJ2-1
CDR3 length: 17
clone size: .
V gene: TRBV10-3
CDR3 protein: CAISEPLDSERMGEQFF
CDR3 DNA: TGTGCCATCAGTGAACCCCTGGACAGCGAAAGAATGGGTGAGCAGTTCTTC

D gene: TRBD2
J gene: TRBJ2-7
CDR3 length: 14
clone size: .
V gene: TRBV27
CDR3 protein: CASRGLAASYEQYF
CDR3 DNA: TGTGCCAGCAGAGGACTAGCGGCTTCCTACGAGCAGTACTTC

D gene: TRBD2
J gene: TRBJ2-3
CDR3 length: 15
clone size: once
V gene: TRBV7-3
CDR3 protein: CASSSGLAGARAQYF
CDR3 DNA: TGTGCCAGCAGCTCGGGACTAGCGGGAGCGAGGGCGCAGTATTTT

D gene: .
J gene: TRBJ2-7
CDR3 length: 11
clone size: .
V gene: TRBV20-1
CDR3 protein: CSAGDRYEQYF
CDR3 DNA: TGCAGTGCTGGAGACAGGTACGAGCAGTACTTC

D gene: .
J gene: TRBJ1-3
CDR3 length: 13
clone size: .
V gene: TRBV6-5
CDR3 protein: CASTGRSGNTIYF
CDR3 DNA: TGTGCCAGCACGGGCCGCTCCGGAAACACCATATATTTT

D gene: TRBD2
J gene: TRBJ2-1
CDR3 length: 16
clone size: .
V gene: TRBV28
CDR3 protein: CASTYPGTSSYNEQFF
CDR3 DNA: TGTGCCAGCACCTACCCCGGGACTAGCTCTTACAATGAGCAGTTCTTC

D gene: .
J gene: TRBJ2-5
CDR3 length: 15
clone size: .
V gene: TRBV5-1
CDR3 protein: CASSGGIGYQETQYF
CDR3 DNA: TGCGCCAGCAGCGGGGGTATCGGGTACCAAGAGACCCAGTACTTC

D gene: .
J gene: TRBJ1-3
CDR3 length: 15
clone size: .
V gene: TRBV19
CDR3 protein: CASSPVDRSGNTIYF
CDR3 DNA: TGTGCCAGTAGTCCCGTTGACCGGTCTGGAAACACCATATATTTT

D gene: .
J gene: TRBJ1-2
CDR3 length: 18
clone size: .
V gene: TRBV7-2
CDR3 protein: CASSQRGGEPNFNYGYTF
CDR3 DNA: TGTGCCAGCAGCCAAAGAGGAGGGGAACCGAACTTTAACTATGGCTACACCTTC

D gene: TRBD2
J gene: TRBJ2-7
CDR3 length: 15
clone size: .
V gene: TRBV5-8
CDR3 protein: CASSLGLAGVYEQYF
CDR3 DNA: TGTGCCAGCAGCTTGGGTCTAGCGGGAGTATACGAGCAGTACTTC

D gene: TRBD2
J gene: TRBJ2-5
CDR3 length: 15
clone size: .
V gene: TRBV7-6
CDR3 protein: CASSLLASGQETQYF
CDR3 DNA: TGTGCCAGCAGCTTATTAGCTAGCGGCCAAGAGACCCAGTACTTC

D gene: .
J gene: TRBJ2-7
CDR3 length: 12
clone size: once
V gene: TRBV6-1
CDR3 protein: CASTNGGYEQYF
CDR3 DNA: TGTGCCAGCACCAACGGAGGGTACGAGCAGTACTTC

D gene: TRBD1
J gene: TRBJ2-2
CDR3 length: 14
clone size: .
V gene: TRBV7-9
CDR3 protein: CASSSQGRNGELFF
CDR3 DNA: TGTGCCAGCAGCTCACAGGGGCGTAACGGGGAGCTGTTTTTT

D gene: .
J gene: TRBJ2-3
CDR3 length: 15
clone size: .
V gene: TRBV5-4
CDR3 protein: CASSTGPTREDTQYF
CDR3 DNA: TGTGCCAGCAGCACCGGACCAACGCGAGAGGATACGCAGTATTTT

D gene: TRBD2
J gene: TRBJ2-3
CDR3 length: 15
clone size: .
V gene: TRBV5-6
CDR3 protein: CASSLLLAGVDTQYF
CDR3 DNA: TGTGCCAGCAGCTTGTTACTAGCGGGAGTTGATACGCAGTATTTT

D gene: TRBD2
J gene: TRBJ2-7
CDR3 length: 17
clone size: .
V gene: TRBV28
CDR3 protein: CASTPGGSGRAEYEQYF
CDR3 DNA: TGTGCCAGCACTCCCGGGGGTAGCGGGAGGGCCGAGTACGAGCAGTACTTC

D gene: .
J gene: TRBJ2-7
CDR3 length: 14
clone size: .
V gene: TRBV27
CDR3 protein: CASSLKGVGYEQYF
CDR3 DNA: TGTGCCAGCAGTTTAAAGGGAGTGGGCTACGAGCAGTACTTC

D gene: TRBD1
J gene: TRBJ1-1
CDR3 length: 14
clone size: .
V gene: TRBV7-9
CDR3 protein: CASSLGQGSTEAFF
CDR3 DNA: TGTGCCAGCAGCTTAGGACAGGGTTCCACTGAAGCTTTCTTT

D gene: .
J gene: TRBJ2-5
CDR3 length: 11
clone size: .
V gene: TRBV7-2
CDR3 protein: CASSLDETQYF
CDR3 DNA: TGTGCCAGCAGCTTAGACGAGACCCAGTACTTC